These T cell receptor beta chains were read from a single sample in a study of Ad26.COV2.S vaccination and SARS-CoV-2 variants. Profiling relied on immunoSEQ multiplex PCR, and the TCRdb table lists in-frame clones only, not all of them. The data show about 420,000 clones, around 89% seen once. Sequencing used peripheral blood, obtained in a trial of Ad26.COV2.S vaccine versus placebo. Receptors originate from a person aged 18 to 59 who received the Ad26.COV2.S COVID-19 vaccine or a placebo. The CDR3 runs from the conserved cysteine through the conserved F or W. The D gene is left open where the match is weak. Clone size appears in some rows only: once, few, many, or a class for an expanded clone.

cdr3_nt cdr3_aa j_call clone_size d_call v_call
TGTGCCAGCAGCCAAGCGGGCGTAGAGACCCAGTACTTC CASSQAGVETQYF TRBJ2-5 NA NA TRBV3-1/TRBV3-2
TGTGCCAGCAGTTCACAAAGGTCGGGCTACGGCAATCAGCCCCAGCATTTT CASSSQRSGYGNQPQHF TRBJ1-5 NA NA TRBV28
TGTGCCAGCAGTTACGGGACAGGGCTGACAGATACGCAGTATTTT CASSYGTGLTDTQYF TRBJ2-3 NA TRBD1 TRBV6-6
TGTGCCAGCACGCGGACACTTAACTATGGCTACACCTTC CASTRTLNYGYTF TRBJ1-2 NA NA TRBV6-5
TGTGCCAGCAGCCAAGACCTGACTAGCGGGGTTTACACAGATACGCAGTATTTT CASSQDLTSGVYTDTQYF TRBJ2-3 once TRBD2 TRBV3-1/TRBV3-2
TGCGCCAGCAGCCGCGCCCAGAGCTCTGGAAACACCATATATTTT CASSRAQSSGNTIYF TRBJ1-3 NA NA TRBV4-3
TGTGCCAGCAGCAAAGCGGGCGACGAGGGGGCAAATTCGTCTGGAAACACCATATATTTT CASSKAGDEGANSSGNTIYF TRBJ1-3 NA NA TRBV21-1
TGTGCCAGCAGTCCGACAGTTACAGGGACCGGGGAGCTGTTTTTT CASSPTVTGTGELFF TRBJ2-2 NA NA TRBV6-6
TGTGCCAGCTCAGGTCACTCCACAGATACGCAGTATTTT CASSGHSTDTQYF TRBJ2-3 NA NA TRBV18
TGTGCCAGCAGTTCGGGCAGGGGGCCGGATACGCAGTATTTT CASSSGRGPDTQYF TRBJ2-3 NA TRBD1 TRBV27
TGTGCCAGCAGCACTCTAGAGGGCCAAGAGACCCAGTACTTC CASSTLEGQETQYF TRBJ2-5 NA NA TRBV3-1/TRBV3-2
TGTGCCAGCAGCCAAGGCAGCGGGCACCAAGAGACCCAGTACTTC CASSQGSGHQETQYF TRBJ2-5 NA NA TRBV3-1/TRBV3-2